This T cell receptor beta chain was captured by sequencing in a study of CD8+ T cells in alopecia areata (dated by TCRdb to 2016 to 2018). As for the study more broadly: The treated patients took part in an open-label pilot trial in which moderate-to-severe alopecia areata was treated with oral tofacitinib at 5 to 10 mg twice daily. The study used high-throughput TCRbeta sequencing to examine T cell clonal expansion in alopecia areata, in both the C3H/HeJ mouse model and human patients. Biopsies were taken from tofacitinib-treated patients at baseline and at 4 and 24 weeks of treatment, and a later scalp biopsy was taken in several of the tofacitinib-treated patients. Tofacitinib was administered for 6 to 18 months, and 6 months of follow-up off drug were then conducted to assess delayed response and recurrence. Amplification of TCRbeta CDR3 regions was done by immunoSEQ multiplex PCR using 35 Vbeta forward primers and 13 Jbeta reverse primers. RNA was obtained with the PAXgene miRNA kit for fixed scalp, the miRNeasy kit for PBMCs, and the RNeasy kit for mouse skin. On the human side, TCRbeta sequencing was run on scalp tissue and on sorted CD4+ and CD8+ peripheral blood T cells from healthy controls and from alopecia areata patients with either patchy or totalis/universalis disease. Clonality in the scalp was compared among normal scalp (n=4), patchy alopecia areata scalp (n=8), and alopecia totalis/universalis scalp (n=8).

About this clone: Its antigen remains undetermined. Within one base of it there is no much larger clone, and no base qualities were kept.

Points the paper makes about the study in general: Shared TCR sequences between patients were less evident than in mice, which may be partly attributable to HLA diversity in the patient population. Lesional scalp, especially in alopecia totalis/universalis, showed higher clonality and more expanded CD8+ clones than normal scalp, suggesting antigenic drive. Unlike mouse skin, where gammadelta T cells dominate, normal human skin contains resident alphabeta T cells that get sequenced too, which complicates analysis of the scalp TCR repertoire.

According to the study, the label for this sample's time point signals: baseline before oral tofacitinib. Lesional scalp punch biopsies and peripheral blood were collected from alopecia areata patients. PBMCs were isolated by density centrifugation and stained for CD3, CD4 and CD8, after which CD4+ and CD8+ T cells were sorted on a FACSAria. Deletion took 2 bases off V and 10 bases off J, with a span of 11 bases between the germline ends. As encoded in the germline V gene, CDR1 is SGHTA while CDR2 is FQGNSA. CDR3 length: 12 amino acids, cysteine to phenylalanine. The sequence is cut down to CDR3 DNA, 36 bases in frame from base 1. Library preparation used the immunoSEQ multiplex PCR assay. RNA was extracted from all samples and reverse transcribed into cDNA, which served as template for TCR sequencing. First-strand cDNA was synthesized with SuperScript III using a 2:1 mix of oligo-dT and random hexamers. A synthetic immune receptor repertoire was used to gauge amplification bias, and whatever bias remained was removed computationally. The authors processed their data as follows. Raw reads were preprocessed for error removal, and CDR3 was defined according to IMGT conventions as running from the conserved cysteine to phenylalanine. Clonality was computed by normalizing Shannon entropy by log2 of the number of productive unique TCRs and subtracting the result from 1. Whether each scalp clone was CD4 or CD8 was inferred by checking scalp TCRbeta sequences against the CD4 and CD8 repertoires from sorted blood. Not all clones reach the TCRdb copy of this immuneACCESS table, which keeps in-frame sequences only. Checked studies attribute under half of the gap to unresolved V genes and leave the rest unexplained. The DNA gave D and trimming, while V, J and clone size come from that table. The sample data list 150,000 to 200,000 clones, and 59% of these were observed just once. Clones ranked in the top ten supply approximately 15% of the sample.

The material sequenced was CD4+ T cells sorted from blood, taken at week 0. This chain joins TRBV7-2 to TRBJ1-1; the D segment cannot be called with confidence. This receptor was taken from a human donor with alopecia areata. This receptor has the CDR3 CASSLPGSGAFF. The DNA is TGTGCCAGCAGCTTACCTGGGTCGGGAGCTTTCTTT.